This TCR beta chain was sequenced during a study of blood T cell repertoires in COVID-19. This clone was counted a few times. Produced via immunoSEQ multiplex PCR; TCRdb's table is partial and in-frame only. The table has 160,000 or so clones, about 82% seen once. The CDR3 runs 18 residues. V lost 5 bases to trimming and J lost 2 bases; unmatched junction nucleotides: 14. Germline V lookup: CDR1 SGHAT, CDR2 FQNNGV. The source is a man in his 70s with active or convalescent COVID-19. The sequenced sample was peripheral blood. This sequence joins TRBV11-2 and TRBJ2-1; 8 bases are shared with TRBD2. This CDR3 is CASSQIRREGHTYNEQFF. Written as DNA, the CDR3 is TGTGCCAGCAGCCAAATACGTCGGGAGGGCCACACCTACAATGAGCAGTTCTTC.